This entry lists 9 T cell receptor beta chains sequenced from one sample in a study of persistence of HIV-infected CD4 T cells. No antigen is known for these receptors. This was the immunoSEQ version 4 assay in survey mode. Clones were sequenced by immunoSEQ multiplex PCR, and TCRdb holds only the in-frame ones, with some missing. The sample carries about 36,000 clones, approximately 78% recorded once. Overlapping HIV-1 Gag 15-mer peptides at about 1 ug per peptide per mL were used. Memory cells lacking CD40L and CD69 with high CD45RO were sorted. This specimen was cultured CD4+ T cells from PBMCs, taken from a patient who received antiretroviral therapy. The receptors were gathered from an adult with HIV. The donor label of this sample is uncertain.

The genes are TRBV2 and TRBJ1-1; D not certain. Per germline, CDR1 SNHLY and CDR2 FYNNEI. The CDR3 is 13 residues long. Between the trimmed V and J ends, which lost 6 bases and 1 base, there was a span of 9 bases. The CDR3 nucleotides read TGTGCCAGCAGGCTCGACTGGAACACTGAAGCTTTCTTT. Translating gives CASRLDWNTEAFF.

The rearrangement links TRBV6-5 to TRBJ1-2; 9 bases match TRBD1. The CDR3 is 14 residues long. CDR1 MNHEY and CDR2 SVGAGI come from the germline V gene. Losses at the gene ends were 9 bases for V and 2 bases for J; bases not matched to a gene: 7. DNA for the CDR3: TGTGCCAGTGAAGTCGGACAGGGGAACTATGGCTACACCTTC. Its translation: CASEVGQGNYGYTF.

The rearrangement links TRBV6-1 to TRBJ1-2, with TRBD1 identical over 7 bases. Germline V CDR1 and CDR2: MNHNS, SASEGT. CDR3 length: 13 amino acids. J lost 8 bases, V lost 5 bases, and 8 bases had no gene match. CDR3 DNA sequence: TGTGCCAGCAGTTCGACAGGGAGGGGAGGCTACACCTTC. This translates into CASSSTGRGGYTF.

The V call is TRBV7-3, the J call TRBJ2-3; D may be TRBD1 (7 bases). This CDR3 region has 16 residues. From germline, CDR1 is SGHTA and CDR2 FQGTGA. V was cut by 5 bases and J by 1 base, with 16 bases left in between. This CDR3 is CASSQEGRGGTDTQYF. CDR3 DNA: TGTGCCAGCAGCCAAGAGGGCAGGGGGGGCACAGATACGCAGTATTTT.

CDR3 DNA sequence: TGTGCCAGCAGCTTAGAAGGGACAGGGAGAACTGAAGCTTTCTTT. Protein product: CASSLEGTGRTEAFF. V and J are TRBV11-3 and TRBJ1-1; 9 bases align to TRBD1. CDR3 length equals 15 residues. The germline V gene encodes CDR1 SGHNT and CDR2 YENEEA. Trimming cost V 0 bases and J 5 bases; bases outside gene matches: 4.

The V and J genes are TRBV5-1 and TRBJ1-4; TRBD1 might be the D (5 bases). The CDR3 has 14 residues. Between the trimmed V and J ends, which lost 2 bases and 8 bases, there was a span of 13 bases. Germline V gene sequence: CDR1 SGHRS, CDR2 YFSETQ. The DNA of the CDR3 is TGCGCCAGCAGCTTCGCCCAGGGACGGGAAAAACTGTTTTTT. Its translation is CASSFAQGREKLFF.

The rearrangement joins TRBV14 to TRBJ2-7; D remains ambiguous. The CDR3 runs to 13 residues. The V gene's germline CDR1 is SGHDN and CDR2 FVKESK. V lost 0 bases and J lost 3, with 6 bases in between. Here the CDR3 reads CASSQDLNYEQYF. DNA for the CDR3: TGTGCCAGCAGCCAAGATCTAAACTACGAGCAGTACTTC.

In nucleotides, the CDR3 is TGCGCCAGCAGCTTGTTGGCCTCTGCGGGTAACTATGGCTACACCTTC. Translating it yields CASSLLASAGNYGYTF. The chain carries TRBV5-1 and TRBJ1-2; D gene ambiguous. Trimming shortened V by 1 base and J by 1 base, and 14 bases separated the two germline ends. Germline CDR1 and CDR2: SGHRS and YFSETQ. CDR3 length: 16 residues.

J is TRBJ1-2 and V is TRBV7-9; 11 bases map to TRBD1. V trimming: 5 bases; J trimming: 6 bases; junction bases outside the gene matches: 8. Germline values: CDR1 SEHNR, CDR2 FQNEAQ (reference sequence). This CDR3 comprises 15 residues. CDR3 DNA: TGTGCCAGCAGCGTTGGACAGGGGGCTACGGATGGCTACACCTTC. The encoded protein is CASSVGQGATDGYTF.